This T cell receptor beta chain comes out of a study of regulatory T cells in long-lasting Graves disease. Study results and caveats: The study found TRBV28, TRBJ1-2 and TRBJ2-5 favored in persistent disease.

TCR beta libraries were built with iRepertoire HTBI primers and Arm-PCR of CDR3 regions. One entry per CDR3 protein, called by TCRdb with MiXCR from the multiplex PCR reads. In the table there are hundreds of thousands of distinct CDR3 sequences, 16% of which are singletons. Noted time point: newly diagnosed GD, antithyroid drugs for less than 3 months. From RNA extracted from PBMCs, the TCR library was made. In germline, CDR1 is SGDLS, CDR2 YYNGEE. The CDR3 has 14 amino acids. Trimming stripped 3 bases from V and 3 bases from J, with 9 bases between. In its sample, this clonotype was seen many times. What it binds is unknown. These data are also associated with another study on T cells in Graves' hyperthyroidism and ophthalmopathy.

The starting material was peripheral blood mononuclear cells (PBMCs), obtained at new diagnosis, from a patient treated with antithyroid drugs. The clonotype was recovered from a middle-aged man with Graves disease. The rearrangement links TRBV9 to TRBJ2-2, with D maybe TRBD1 (6 bases). The CDR3 here is CASSGRTDTGELFF. DNA of the CDR3: TGTGCCAGCAGCGGTCGGACAGACACCGGGGAGCTGTTTTTT.